What follows is one TCR beta chain and its context. Its antigen is not yet known. No base-level quality is on record; no much larger clone is a single base apart. This entry belongs to a study of T-cell memory formation after mild COVID-19 (TCRdb year 2021). Study-wide context: Most TCR sequence clusters were specific to one of the two donors. T-cell clones expanding and contracting after mild COVID-19 in a couple of donors were tracked by longitudinal TCRalpha and TCRbeta repertoire sequencing. The cohort was made up of two young adult volunteers, one female and one male, who were previously healthy.

The germline V end is reduced by 4 bases and the J end by 7 bases; junction bases left unmatched: 12. CDR1 and CDR2 are drawn from the germline V gene (reference sequence): MNHEY, SMNVEV. The cysteine opens and the phenylalanine closes a CDR3 of 16 amino acids. Left in the record is the CDR3 DNA by itself, 48 bases read in frame from the first base. The study at large found these results: Whether the second-wave clones peaking on day 37 were SARS-CoV-2 specific was not confirmed. Some responding clones were detected in pre-infection memory, which suggested that pre-existing cross-reactive memory T cells had joined the SARS-CoV-2 response. From day 15 to 85, contracting clones showed balanced CD4/CD8 phenotypes, whereas a second wave of clones that expanded from day 15 to 37 leaned towards CD4+. Contracting CD4+ clones were located mainly in the CM and EM memory subsets, whereas CD8+ clones were found to be enriched in EMRA. Only a couple of mild cases were covered by the study, and larger cohorts that include severe cases with pre-infection samples were considered necessary.

The reads were generated on an Illumina NovaSeq 6000. TCRalpha and TCRbeta cDNA libraries were built by 5'RACE with constant-segment primers, adding sample barcodes and unique molecular identifiers. Trizol reagent was used to extract RNA from every sample. The libraries were amplified in two PCR steps, and the second step added a second sample barcode and Illumina TruSeq adapters. Sequencing of the libraries was done on an Illumina NovaSeq, producing 2 x 150 bp paired-end reads. On the study's bioinformatics: The reads were demultiplexed and collapsed into UMI-guided consensus sequences using migec v1.2.7. Using mixcr v2.1.11, UMI consensuses were aligned to TRA and TRB V and J templates and then assembled into clonotypes. A clonotype was counted as expanded or contracted only if both edgeR and NoisET called the change significant, with noise models trained on biological replicates. For edgeR calls, the cutoffs were a false discovery rate-adjusted p below 0.01 and a log2 fold-change threshold of 1. As an exploratory analysis of dynamics, max-normalized trajectories of the 1000 most abundant clonotypes were examined with PCA combined with hierarchical clustering. Each responding clone was given a CD4 or CD8 phenotype based on the CD4+ and CD8+ repertoires, which had been sequenced separately. TCRdb cleaned the public reads at Q25 with fastp, built clones with MiXCR and kept in-frame beta chains. Rows are combined by CDR3 protein, so each entry shows the most common genes and DNA. TCRdb, not the original authors, processed these V and J calls. The sample contains 350,000 or so distinct CDR3 sequences, under 25% of them found a single time. Around 12% of the sample is held by the ten biggest clonotypes.

Ficoll-Paque density gradient centrifugation was the method used to isolate PBMCs. The TCR was taken from an adult woman who had mild COVID-19 (a few samples of this study predate the infection). The sample titles of this study are shuffled in the database, so cell type and time point are left out; the donor was told from shared clones. Specimen: PBMCs or a T cell subset sorted from them (not recorded which). This chain joins TRBV27 to TRBJ2-1, and 8 bases in between align with TRBD1. This receptor has the CDR3 CASSSLGQGYRNEQFF. The nucleotides read TGTGCCAGCAGTTCACTAGGACAGGGATATAGGAATGAGCAGTTCTTC.